This T cell receptor beta chain derives from a study of healthy donors' naive CD4 and CD8 T cells. The study, taken as a whole, reports: Bulk sequencing left alpha and beta chains unpaired. Roughly 13% of CD4/CD8 propensity variance appeared explained by V, J and CDR3 charge.

Details on this clonotype: Its antigen is currently unknown.

A linear amplification protocol produced the TCR libraries from around 510 ng of total RNA. TCRdb reprocessed the reads via MiXCR and lists one record per CDR3 protein. The data hold around 180,000 distinct CDR3 sequences, with nearly 75% observed a single time. CDR1 is SQVTM and CDR2 is ANQGSEA in the germline V gene. This CDR3 is 13 amino acids long. Trimming removed 7 bases at V and 3 bases at J, with 15 bases between. The sequencing input was naive CD4+ and CD8+ T cells sorted from blood, pooled from several donors. V gene TRBV29-1 combines with J gene TRBJ1-1; no firm D call. The TCR originated in a pool of human donors in good health; the sample pools cells from several healthy donors. CDR3 in DNA: TGCAGCGGCTCACTGGGGAGAGACACTGAAGCTTTCTTT. Translating gives CSGSLGRDTEAFF. The complete variable domain, with remaining parts taken from reference TRBV29-1 and TRBJ1-1, reads SAVISQKPSRDICQRGTSLTIQCQVDSQVTMMFWYRQQPGQSLTLIATANQGSEATYESGFVIDKFPISRPNLTFSTLTVSNMSPEDSSIYLCSGSLGRDTEAFFGQGTRLTVV.